The 25 T cell receptor beta chains presented below share a single source sample, sequenced in a study of T-cell memory formation after mild COVID-19. TCRdb reprocessed the 5' RACE reads via MiXCR and lists one record per CDR3 protein. The sample shows over 45,000 distinct CDR3 sequences, around 10% of them seen only once. Sequencing was done on a sample of PBMCs or a T cell subset sorted from them (not recorded which). The receptors derive from an adult woman who had mild COVID-19 (a few samples of this study predate the infection). Cell type and time point are not known.

In its sample, this clonotype was seen many times. The gene calls are TRBV12-3 or TRBV12-4 and TRBJ2-3, with TRBD2 as a possible D gene (6 bases). Trimming stripped 6 bases from V and 1 base from J, with 11 bases between. The CDR3 totals 14 residues. This chain's CDR3 is CASRQAGRTDTQYF. CDR3 coding DNA: TGTGCCAGCAGGCAAGCGGGCCGCACAGATACGCAGTATTTT.

This clonotype came up a few times. The chain recombines TRBV4-1 with TRBJ1-4; D gene uncertain. CDR1 and CDR2 from the germline V gene are MGHRA and YSYEKL. This CDR3 has 15 residues. The V and J ends lost 0 bases and 3 bases respectively, with 8 bases between them. CDR3 amino acids: CASSQDSIPNEKLFF. CDR3 nucleotides: TGCGCCAGCAGCCAAGATAGTATCCCTAATGAAAAACTGTTTTTT.

This clonotype was counted at least ten times. The gene calls are TRBV11-2 and TRBJ1-1; the D gene is possibly TRBD1 (6 bases). The germline V gene has CDR1 SGHAT and CDR2 FQNNGV. There are 14 residues in the CDR3. V dropped 2 bases and J dropped 6 bases, with 13 bases sitting between them. CDR3 nucleotide sequence: TGTGCCAGCAGCTTATTCTCCGGGGGCCCTGAAGCTTTCTTT. It codes for CASSLFSGGPEAFF.

This clonotype appeared a few times. The chain links TRBV12-3 or TRBV12-4 to TRBJ1-2; 9 nucleotides match TRBD1. The CDR3 spans 16 residues. Unmatched junction bases numbered 12, after V lost 6 bases and J lost 4 bases. As DNA, the CDR3 is TGTGCCAGCAGGGGTGGAGCCGGGACAGGGATCTATGGCTACACCTTC. Residues: CASRGGAGTGIYGYTF.

This clonotype was found a few times. The genes are TRBV20-1 and TRBJ1-1; TRBD1 matches 9 bases. Germline CDR1 reads DFQATT; CDR2 reads SNEGSKA (reference sequence). Trimming took 5 bases from V and 10 from J; bases not matched to a gene: 5. The CDR3 covers 11 residues. In nucleotides, the CDR3 is TGCAGTGCTCGGACAGGGGAGCGAGCTTTCTTT. It encodes CSARTGERAFF.

The rearrangement uses TRBV12-3 or TRBV12-4 and TRBJ2-3; maybe TRBD1 (5 bases). The CDR3 runs 13 residues. The V end was cut by 6 bases, the J end by 3 bases, with 10 bases between. DNA for the CDR3: TGTGCCAGCAGGGGGCGAGCAACAGATACGCAGTATTTT. Its protein product is CASRGRATDTQYF.

The chain joins TRBV3-1 to TRBJ2-1; TRBD2 agrees at 8 bases. CDR3 size: 15 residues. V was pared by 4 bases and J by 5 bases, with 7 bases of the junction left unmatched. Germline V gene data show CDR1 as LGHDT and CDR2 as YNNKEL (reference sequence). CDR3 DNA sequence: TGTGCCAGCAGCCCCAATAGCGGGGCTGACAATGAGCAGTTCTTC. It codes for CASSPNSGADNEQFF.

This clonotype was seen a handful of times. The rearrangement uses TRBV11-2 and TRBJ2-3; possible D gene TRBD2, 6 bases. CDR3 length: 14 amino acids. Trimming pared 1 base from V and 5 bases from J, leaving 10 bases between. CDR1 is SGHAT and CDR2 is FQNNGV in the germline V gene. The CDR3 DNA follows: TGTGCCAGCAGCTTAGCGGGGGAGAGAGATACGCAGTATTTT. Its translation is CASSLAGERDTQYF.

This clonotype was seen at least ten times. The rearrangement links TRBV7-6 to TRBJ2-5, with D possibly called TRBD1 or TRBD2 (6 bases each). Between the trimmed V and J ends, which lost 4 bases and 1 base, there was a span of 16 bases. Germline values: CDR1 SGHVS, CDR2 FNYEAQ. The CDR3 totals 16 residues. The CDR3 DNA reads TGTGCCAGCAGCTCCGGACTAAACAGGGTCCAAGAGACCCAGTACTTC. Its protein is CASSSGLNRVQETQYF.

V and J are TRBV7-9 and TRBJ2-1; the match to TRBD2 covers 7 bases. V trimming: 9 bases; J trimming: 0 bases; junction bases outside the gene matches: 5. Germline V lookup: CDR1 SEHNR, CDR2 FQNEAQ (reference sequence). There are 14 residues in the CDR3. For the CDR3, the DNA is TGTGCCAGTAGGGCTAGCGGCTCCTACAATGAGCAGTTCTTC. Translated: CASRASGSYNEQFF.

This clonotype was recorded a few times. V gene TRBV7-2 combines with J gene TRBJ1-5; D is ambiguous. With 1 base removed from V and 7 bases from J, the gap between germline ends came to 5 bases. Germline loops: CDR1 SGHTA, CDR2 FQGNSA. CDR3 length equals 12 residues. CDR3 sequence: CASSLGNQPQHF. DNA for the CDR3: TGTGCCAGCAGCTTAGGGAACCAGCCCCAGCATTTT.

This clonotype has just a few counts. The chain is built from TRBV20-1 and TRBJ1-2, with D perhaps matching TRBD1 (5 bases). Deletions cut 5 bases from V and 7 bases from J, with 17 bases between. The germline V gene encodes CDR1 DFQATT and CDR2 SNEGSKA (reference sequence). This CDR3 spans 13 amino acids. This CDR3 reads CSAPQGSAAGYTF. The CDR3 nucleotides are TGCAGTGCTCCCCAGGGCTCCGCTGCTGGCTACACCTTC.

This clonotype was counted only a few times. The V and J genes are TRBV19 and TRBJ1-1, with TRBD1 identical over 7 bases. J was trimmed by 7 bases and V by 4 bases; bases with no gene match: 15. Germline-derived CDR1 and CDR2 are LNHDA and SQIVND (reference sequence). This CDR3 is built from 16 residues. Here the CDR3 DNA reads TGTGCCAGTAGTAGCCAAAGACTTACAGGGGCGCTTGAAGCTTTCTTT. Translated: CASSSQRLTGALEAFF.

This clonotype has at least ten counts. The chain is built from TRBV20-1 and TRBJ2-5; 8 nucleotides match TRBD2. CDR1 and CDR2 (germline): DFQATT, SNEGSKA (reference sequence). Trimming cost V 1 base and J 6 bases; bases outside gene matches: 10. The CDR3 runs 15 residues. CDR3 region: CSARALTGGPKTQYF. CDR3 sequence (DNA): TGCAGTGCTAGAGCCTTGACGGGAGGGCCGAAGACCCAGTACTTC.

This clonotype occurred many times. The chain carries TRBV5-1 and TRBJ1-2, with D hard to call. Deletions cut 4 bases from V and 6 bases from J, with 19 bases between. The CDR3 totals 15 residues. The germline V gene encodes CDR1 SGHRS and CDR2 YFSETQ. The CDR3 nucleotides are TGCGCCAGCAGCCCTCAAACCGACGAGTTGCATGGCTACACCTTC. This codes for CASSPQTDELHGYTF.

This clonotype was counted ten times or more. The V call is TRBV7-9, the J call TRBJ2-7; 9 positions agree with TRBD1. The CDR3 consists of 15 residues. The ends lost 4 bases at V and 3 bases at J; junction bases unmatched: 7. Germline CDR1 SEHNR, CDR2 FQNEAQ (reference sequence). CDR3 in DNA: TGTGCCAGCAGCTCGATGGACAGGGGAATCTACGAGCAGTACTTC. This sequence encodes CASSSMDRGIYEQYF.

The table lists this clonotype with a few counts. This sequence joins TRBV19 and TRBJ1-1, with D hard to call. With 4 bases removed from V and 3 bases from J, the gap between germline ends came to 6 bases. This CDR3 is 12 amino acids long. Germline CDR1 reads LNHDA; CDR2 reads SQIVND (reference sequence). In nucleotides, the CDR3 is TGTGCCAGTAGTAAGGGTTACACTGAAGCTTTCTTT. This encodes CASSKGYTEAFF. Combining the CDR3 with reference TRBV19 and TRBJ1-1 gives the whole variable domain DGGITQSPKYLFRKEGQNVTLSCEQNLNHDAMYWYRQDPGQGLRLIYYSQIVNDFQKGDIAEGYSVSREKKESFPLTVTSAQKNPTAFYLCASSKGYTEAFFGQGTRLTVV.

The chain couples TRBV5-5 to TRBJ1-1; possible D gene TRBD1, 5 bases. The V gene's germline CDR1 is SGHKS and CDR2 YYEKEE (reference sequence). The CDR3 consists of 14 residues. V lost 0 bases and J 6 bases, leaving 12 bases between the germline ends. CDR3 nucleotides: TGTGCCAGCAGCTTGGACGGGGGTTCCCCTGAAGCTTTCTTT. This translates into CASSLDGGSPEAFF. Combining the CDR3 with reference TRBV5-5 and TRBJ1-1 gives the whole variable domain DAGVTQSPTHLIKTRGQQVTLRCSPISGHKSVSWYQQVLGQGPQFIFQYYEKEERGRGNFPDRFSARQFPNYSSELNVNALLLGDSALYLCASSLDGGSPEAFFGQGTRLTVV.

Many counts were recorded for this clonotype. The chain joins TRBV5-1 to TRBJ2-7; D not resolved. This CDR3 is built from 13 residues. Trimming shortened V by 0 bases and J by 4 bases, and 8 bases separated the two germline ends. The V gene's germline CDR1 is SGHRS and CDR2 YFSETQ. CDR3 sequence (DNA): TGCGCCAGCAGCTTGGGTTCGGCGTACGAGCAGTACTTC. It translates to CASSLGSAYEQYF.

The chain joins TRBV7-8 to TRBJ1-2, with 8 bases aligning to TRBD1. The V segment lost 5 bases and the J segment 0 bases; nucleotides outside the gene matches: 5. CDR3 length: 15 residues. Germline V gene data show CDR1 as SGHVS and CDR2 as FQNEAQ. Here the CDR3 DNA reads TGTGCCAGCAGCCGACAGGGGACGGCTAACTATGGCTACACCTTC. Translation gives CASSRQGTANYGYTF.

This clonotype has a count of ten or more. V gene TRBV7-6 combines with J gene TRBJ2-2; 11 bases line up with TRBD2. CDR3 size: 16 residues. Germline CDR1 is SGHVS and CDR2 is FNYEAQ. J gave up 5 bases and V 5 bases, and 7 bases lay outside the gene matches. The CDR3: CASSRISGRGTGELFF. The CDR3 region has the DNA TGTGCCAGCAGCCGAATTAGCGGGAGGGGGACCGGGGAGCTGTTTTTT.

This clonotype was seen a handful of times. The J gene is TRBJ2-7, the V gene TRBV30; D remains unclear. Germline V gene sequence: CDR1 GTSNPN, CDR2 SVGIG (reference sequence). V was cut by 0 bases and J by 5 bases, with 11 bases left in between. The CDR3 extends over 13 amino acids. CDR3 DNA: TGTGCCTGGAGTGTAAAAGGAGACCACGAGCAGTACTTC. This translates into CAWSVKGDHEQYF.

This clonotype was found many times. V usage is TRBV12-5 and J usage is TRBJ2-3; TRBD2 aligns across 8 bases. CDR1 is LGHNT and CDR2 is FRNRAP in the germline V gene. The CDR3 spans 12 residues. Germline trimming cut 2 bases from V and 10 bases from J; bases unmatched to any gene: 2. The CDR3 region is CASGLSGGSQYF. As DNA, the CDR3 is TGTGCTAGTGGTTTGAGCGGGGGATCGCAGTATTTT.

This clonotype was found many times. The V gene is TRBV25-1, the J gene TRBJ2-1, with 7 bases lining up with TRBD1. The V gene end was trimmed by 8 bases and the J gene end by 12 bases; junction bases not matched to a gene: 13. This CDR3 has 13 amino acids. CDR1 MGHDK and CDR2 SYGVNS come from the germline V gene. The CDR3 spells CASGRTGRYGQFF. CDR3 DNA: TGTGCCAGCGGCCGGACAGGAAGGTACGGGCAGTTCTTC.

The chain carries TRBV19 and TRBJ2-7, with TRBD2 identical over 12 bases. The V segment lost 5 bases and the J segment 2 bases; nucleotides outside the gene matches: 1. This CDR3 comprises 14 residues. Germline V gene sequence: CDR1 LNHDA, CDR2 SQIVND (reference sequence). The chain's CDR3 is CASSRTSGTYEQYF. CDR3 in DNA: TGTGCCAGTAGTCGGACTAGCGGGACCTACGAGCAGTACTTC.